The rows below give T cell receptor beta chains drawn from one sample of a study of blood T cells in healthy people across ages. TCRdb ran MiXCR on the 5' RACE reads and lists one entry per CDR3 protein. Among around 1.7 million distinct CDR3 sequences, 28% were seen once, and the ten largest hold less than 9.5%. The sample was blood. Source of these receptors: a woman in her 30s in good health. Each CDR3 is given with its conserved first and last residue. Each record gives: clone size, V gene, J gene, D gene, CDR3 length, CDR3 protein, CDR3 DNA. D genes are given only for firm matches. Rows give clone size only sometimes, using once, few, many, or a class for an expanded clone.

>.|TRBV20-1|TRBJ2-3|.|15
CSASPRGSSTDTQYF
TGCAGTGCTAGTCCACGGGGTTCTAGCACAGATACGCAGTATTTT
>few|TRBV13|TRBJ1-2|TRBD1|14
CASSFPTGGDGYTF
TGTGCCAGCAGCTTCCCGACAGGGGGTGATGGCTACACCTTC
>many|TRBV29-1|TRBJ1-5|.|14
CSVVVGGVSQPQHF
TGCAGCGTTGTCGTAGGGGGAGTGTCTCAGCCCCAGCATTTT
>.|TRBV5-5|TRBJ2-1|.|15
CASSRRVDPPSWEFF
TGTGCCAGCAGCCGGAGAGTGGACCCTCCTAGTTGGGAGTTCTTC
>many|TRBV10-3|TRBJ2-7|.|12
CAISEFGYEQYF
TGTGCCATCAGTGAGTTTGGCTACGAGCAGTACTTC
>.|TRBV7-6|TRBJ2-1|TRBD1|15
CASSNEGGAYNEQFF
TGTGCCAGCAGCAATGAAGGGGGCGCCTACAATGAGCAGTTCTTC
>many|TRBV12-3/TRBV12-4|TRBJ2-7|.|15
CASSFDSGSSYEQYF
TGTGCCAGCAGTTTCGATAGCGGAAGCTCCTACGAGCAGTACTTC
>.|TRBV30|TRBJ1-5|.|14
CAWSVQGGRQPQHF
TGTGCCTGGAGTGTACAGGGTGGGAGACAGCCCCAGCATTTT
>few|TRBV9|TRBJ1-1|TRBD1|15
CASSVAGGFNTEAFF
TGTGCCAGCAGCGTAGCAGGGGGCTTTAACACTGAAGCTTTCTTT
>many|TRBV15|TRBJ2-7|TRBD1|17
CATSRETPGQGGDEQYF
TGTGCCACCAGCAGAGAAACCCCCGGACAGGGAGGCGACGAGCAGTACTTC
>.|TRBV9|TRBJ2-4|.|12
CASSVLRGMKYF
TGTGCCAGCAGCGTATTAAGGGGAATGAAGTACTTC
>many|TRBV6-2/TRBV6-3|TRBJ2-7|TRBD1|14
CASSSDRGSYEQYF
TGTGCCAGCAGTTCGGACAGGGGTTCCTACGAGCAGTACTTC
>few|TRBV12-3/TRBV12-4|TRBJ2-7|TRBD2|17
CASSFLTSGRTIYEQYF
TGTGCCAGCAGTTTTCTGACTAGCGGGAGGACAATATACGAGCAGTACTTC
>once|TRBV7-9|TRBJ2-5|.|14
CASNFRQGGETQYF
TGTGCCAGCAACTTCAGGCAAGGGGGAGAGACCCAGTACTTC
>many|TRBV5-5|TRBJ2-7|.|14
CASSSSQGSFEQYF
TGTGCCAGCAGCTCGTCACAGGGATCCTTCGAGCAGTACTTC
>few|TRBV12-5|TRBJ2-6|.|19
CASGAAFRGLHSGANVLTF
TGTGCTAGTGGGGCGGCTTTTAGGGGACTCCACTCTGGGGCCAACGTCCTGACTTTC
>many|TRBV5-6|TRBJ2-3|.|14
CASSSAPITDTQYF
TGTGCCAGCAGCTCCGCCCCCATCACAGATACGCAGTATTTT
>few|TRBV12-3/TRBV12-4|TRBJ2-7|TRBD1|14
CASSKDRGGYEQYF
TGTGCCAGCAGCAAGGACAGGGGTGGCTACGAGCAGTACTTC
>few|TRBV3-1|TRBJ2-1|.|14
CASSRTQTYNEQFF
TGTGCCAGCAGCCGGACTCAGACCTACAATGAGCAGTTCTTC
>few|TRBV28|TRBJ1-5|.|12
CASSTQGQPQHF
TGTGCCAGCAGCACACAGGGTCAGCCCCAGCATTTT
>few|TRBV6-6|TRBJ2-1|.|13
CASTLGSYNEQFF
TGTGCCAGTACCCTGGGGTCCTACAATGAGCAGTTCTTC
>.|TRBV27|TRBJ1-2|TRBD1|15
CASRSMGQPIYGYTF
TGTGCCAGCAGGAGCATGGGACAGCCAATTTATGGCTACACCTTC
>few|TRBV5-1|TRBJ2-2|TRBD1|16
CASSLGDRTNTGELFF
TGCGCCAGCAGCTTGGGGGACAGGACGAACACCGGGGAGCTGTTTTTT
>.|TRBV7-2|TRBJ2-5|.|19
CASSLLPATLGLSQETQYF
TGTGCCAGCAGCTTATTACCTGCCACCTTGGGACTCTCACAAGAGACCCAGTACTTC
>.|TRBV5-1|TRBJ2-1|TRBD2|17
CASSGLAGAPDWNEQFF
TGTGCCAGCAGCGGGTTAGCGGGGGCCCCAGATTGGAATGAGCAGTTCTTC
>.|TRBV5-5|TRBJ1-2|.|17
CASTHTPGGSANYGYTF
TGTGCCAGCACACACACCCCAGGAGGCAGCGCGAACTATGGCTACACCTTC
>.|TRBV4-1|TRBJ2-2|TRBD2|15
CASSPERGNTGELFF
TGCGCCAGCAGCCCCGAGCGGGGGAACACCGGGGAGCTGTTTTTT
>.|TRBV7-2|TRBJ2-7|.|14
CASSLIPGRGEQYF
TGTGCCAGCAGCTTAATCCCGGGAAGAGGGGAGCAGTACTTC
>few|TRBV27|TRBJ1-6|TRBD1|17
CASSPISTGKQRSPLHF
TGTGCCAGCAGTCCCATATCGACAGGGAAACAGAGGTCACCCCTCCACTTT
>.|TRBV20-1|TRBJ2-6|.|12
CSAREGSNVLTF
TGCAGTGCTAGAGAGGGGTCCAACGTCCTGACTTTC
>.|TRBV2|TRBJ2-1|.|14
CASGYRSSYNEQFF
TGTGCCAGCGGCTATAGGTCGTCCTACAATGAGCAGTTCTTC
>few|TRBV5-1|TRBJ2-1|.|12
CASSSEYNEQFF
TGTGCCAGCAGCTCCGAATACAATGAGCAGTTCTTC
>many|TRBV11-2|TRBJ2-7|TRBD2|16
CASIQGSRLAGDWEYF
TGTGCCAGCATCCAAGGTAGTCGGCTAGCGGGGGATTGGGAGTACTTC
>few|TRBV20-1|TRBJ2-3|TRBD2|21
CSARDLRAGSRLAGPTDTQYF
TGCAGTGCTAGAGATCTGCGGGCGGGTAGTAGACTAGCGGGACCCACAGATACGCAGTATTTT
>few|TRBV15|TRBJ2-3|.|14
CATSRADSQATQYF
TGTGCCACCAGCAGAGCAGACTCCCAGGCCACGCAGTATTTT
>.|TRBV28|TRBJ2-7|TRBD1|14
CASRGTGQWYEQYF
TGTGCCAGCAGAGGGACAGGCCAATGGTACGAGCAGTACTTC
>.|TRBV6-5|TRBJ1-4|.|13
CASSRGCHEKLFF
TGTGCCAGCAGTCGGGGGTGTCATGAAAAACTGTTTTTT
>once|TRBV5-1|TRBJ2-1|.|16
CASSFEGESSYNEQFF
TGCGCCAGCAGCTTTGAGGGGGAGAGCTCCTACAATGAGCAGTTCTTC
>.|TRBV7-8|TRBJ1-6|.|15
CASSLRRQDNSPLHF
TGTGCCAGCAGCTTACGGAGACAGGATAATTCACCCCTCCACTTT
>.|TRBV29-1|TRBJ1-4|.|11
CSVSLNEKLFF
TGCAGCGTTAGTCTTAATGAAAAACTGTTTTTT
>many|TRBV29-1|TRBJ2-1|TRBD1|14
CSASGTGEENEQFF
TGCAGCGCCTCCGGGACAGGGGAGGAGAATGAGCAGTTCTTC
>few|TRBV3-1|TRBJ1-1|TRBD1|13
CASSIVDRAEAFF
TGTGCCAGCAGCATAGTGGACAGGGCTGAAGCTTTCTTT
>.|TRBV29-1|TRBJ1-1|.|13
CSVAAHMNTEAFF
TGCAGCGTTGCGGCCCACATGAACACTGAAGCTTTCTTT
>.|TRBV2|TRBJ2-5|.|15
CASSPGTKYQETQYF
TGTGCCAGCAGCCCCGGGACAAAGTACCAAGAGACCCAGTACTTC
>.|TRBV7-9|TRBJ2-1|TRBD2|16
CASSLGLAGEGDQQFF
TGTGCCAGCAGCTTAGGACTAGCGGGAGAGGGCGATCAGCAGTTCTTC
>many|TRBV28|TRBJ2-5|.|16
CASSRGRANLEETQYF
TGTGCCAGCAGTCGGGGGCGCGCGAACTTGGAGGAGACCCAGTACTTC
>.|TRBV2|TRBJ2-5|TRBD1|14
CASSGTGTQETQYF
TGTGCCAGCAGTGGGACAGGGACACAAGAGACCCAGTACTTC
>few|TRBV20-1|TRBJ2-4|.|12
CSATGNENIQYF
TGCAGTGCTACCGGGAACGAAAACATTCAGTACTTC
>.|TRBV6-1|TRBJ1-4|.|14
CASRRGGVYEKLFF
TGTGCCAGCAGACGTGGGGGTGTTTATGAAAAACTGTTTTTT